This T cell receptor beta chain was sequenced for a study of blood T cell repertoires in COVID-19. Study-wide background: Acute and convalescent COVID-19 specimens originated in the United States, Italy and Spain.

Here immunoSEQ multiplex PCR was the method, and the copy in TCRdb shows in-frame clones only, minus some. Of about 83,000 clones in the sample, about 88% were seen once. The V end was cut by 5 bases, the J end by 7 bases, with 15 bases between. Germline values: CDR1 SGHVS, CDR2 FQNEAQ. This CDR3 spans 14 amino acids. The origin of this receptor is a man aged 80 or over with active or convalescent COVID-19. The sample was peripheral blood. The chain couples TRBV7-8 to TRBJ1-5; maybe TRBD1 (5 bases). CDR3 in amino acids: CASSRGGSRQPQHF. The CDR3, as DNA: TGTGCCAGCAGCCGGGGGGGAAGTCGGCAGCCCCAGCATTTT.